The 9 T cell receptor beta chains in this list originate from one sample, sequenced in a study of blood T cell repertoires in COVID-19. Repertoires were generated with immunoSEQ multiplex PCR, while TCRdb's copy carries only in-frame clones and drops some. The sample shows roughly 160,000 clones, 80% to 85% of them seen only once. The sample consisted of PBMCs or T cells enriched from blood (not recorded which). All receptors come from a woman aged 55-75 years who had recovered from COVID-19.

The gene calls are TRBV19 and TRBJ2-7, with 10 bases matching TRBD1. Unmatched junction bases numbered 3, after V lost 5 bases and J lost 2 bases. Germline assignment: CDR1 LNHDA and CDR2 SQIVND (reference sequence). This CDR3 spans 14 amino acids. CDR3 coding DNA: TGTGCCAGTAGTGACGGACAGGGGGCCTACGAGCAGTACTTC. This encodes CASSDGQGAYEQYF.

This clone was counted a few times. The V and J genes are TRBV11-2 and TRBJ2-1; TRBD2 matches at 13 bases. CDR3 length: 16 residues. V shed 6 bases, J shed 8 bases, and the junction held 10 bases outside the gene matches. The germline CDR1 and CDR2 sequences are SGHAT and FQNNGV. CDR3 nucleotide sequence: TGTGCCAGCAGGGGAATAACTAGCGGGAGGGCCTATGAGCAGTTCTTC. Protein: CASRGITSGRAYEQFF.

The V gene is TRBV18, the J gene TRBJ1-1, with D tentatively TRBD1 (5 bases). The CDR3 extends over 13 amino acids. Trimming left V 0 bases short and J 7 bases short, with 9 bases between. Germline assignment: CDR1 KGHSH and CDR2 LQKENI. The CDR3 DNA is TGTGCCAGCTCACCACCAGGGGCTCGTGAAGCTTTCTTT. Amino acid sequence: CASSPPGAREAFF.

The chain links TRBV28 to TRBJ2-3; D is unclear. The ends were cut back, 4 bases at V and 5 bases at J, with 7 bases in the middle. This CDR3 is 12 amino acids long. Germline values: CDR1 MDHEN, CDR2 SYDVKM. The CDR3 nucleotides read TGTGCCAGCAGTTATTCTCGAGATACGCAGTATTTT. Its protein is CASSYSRDTQYF.

In nucleotides, the CDR3 is TGTGCCAGCAGTGGAAGGACTAGCGGGAGCGATGAGCAGTTCTTC. Residues: CASSGRTSGSDEQFF. This sequence joins TRBV2 and TRBJ2-1, with TRBD2 matching 13 bases. V was clipped by 4 bases and J by 8 bases; unmatched bases: 5. Germline V gene sequence: CDR1 SNHLY, CDR2 FYNNEI. The CDR3 spans 15 residues.

The chain has TRBV5-1 and TRBJ2-7, with 8 bases aligning to TRBD1. This CDR3 region has 14 residues. Germline CDR1 SGHRS, CDR2 YFSETQ. Trimming at V came to 3 bases and at J to 12 bases, leaving 14 bases not matched to a gene. The CDR3 sequence is CASSSDRGTDLTYF. CDR3 nucleotide sequence: TGCGCCAGCAGCTCCGACAGGGGCACCGATCTCACGTACTTC.

The chain recombines TRBV18 with TRBJ1-2; weak D call: TRBD1 (6 bases). The V gene lost 1 base and the J gene lost 2 bases, with 8 bases spanning the gap. CDR3 length equals 14 residues. Germline V gives CDR1 KGHSH, CDR2 LQKENI. CDR3 in DNA: TGTGCCAGCTCACCACTGGGACAAAACTATGGCTACACCTTC. It is translated as CASSPLGQNYGYTF.

The chain employs TRBV24-1 and TRBJ2-1; 7 bases fit TRBD1. The CDR3 is 11 residues long. V shed 4 bases and J 14 bases; nucleotides not matched to a gene: 4. Germline V gene lookup returns CDR1 KGHDR and CDR2 SFDVKD. The CDR3 DNA reads as TGTGCCACCAGTGAAACAGGGGATAAGTTCTTC. Amino acid sequence: CATSETGDKFF.

This chain joins TRBV28 and TRBJ1-1; TRBD1 is a possible D gene (6 bases). The length of the CDR3 is 12 residues. In germline, CDR1 is MDHEN, CDR2 SYDVKM. V dropped 7 bases and J dropped 7 bases, with 13 bases sitting between them. This CDR3 is CASTSRTVEAFF. Here the CDR3 DNA reads TGTGCCAGCACTTCCCGGACAGTTGAAGCTTTCTTT. Drawing the rest from reference TRBV28 and TRBJ1-1, the complete variable domain is DVKVTQSSRYLVKRTGEKVFLECVQDMDHENMFWYRQDPGLGLRLIYFSYDVKMKEKGDIPEGYSVSREKKERFSLILESASTNQTSMYLCASTSRTVEAFFGQGTRLTVV.